This TCR beta chain emerged from a study of beta chain features in type 1 diabetes. The study reverse transcribed the entire isolated RNA, so it sequenced expressed TCRB transcripts. TCRdb keeps only in-frame clones here, not all; method: immunoSEQ multiplex PCR. The table lists 500,000 to 700,000 clones, 15% to 19% of them singletons, with approximately 0.099% in the top ten. The sequenced material came from naive CD4+ T cells from blood. This clonotype was sampled from a man younger than 35 in good health.

DNA for the CDR3: TGTGCCAGCAGCCCCGGTCGGCTAGCGGGAGTACAAGAGACCCAGTACTTC. It translates to CASSPGRLAGVQETQYF. This chain uses TRBV28 with TRBJ2-5, with 10 nucleotides matching TRBD2. The V segment lost 6 bases and the J segment 2 bases; nucleotides outside the gene matches: 12. The CDR3 contains 17 residues. CDR1 is MDHEN and CDR2 is SYDVKM in the germline V gene.